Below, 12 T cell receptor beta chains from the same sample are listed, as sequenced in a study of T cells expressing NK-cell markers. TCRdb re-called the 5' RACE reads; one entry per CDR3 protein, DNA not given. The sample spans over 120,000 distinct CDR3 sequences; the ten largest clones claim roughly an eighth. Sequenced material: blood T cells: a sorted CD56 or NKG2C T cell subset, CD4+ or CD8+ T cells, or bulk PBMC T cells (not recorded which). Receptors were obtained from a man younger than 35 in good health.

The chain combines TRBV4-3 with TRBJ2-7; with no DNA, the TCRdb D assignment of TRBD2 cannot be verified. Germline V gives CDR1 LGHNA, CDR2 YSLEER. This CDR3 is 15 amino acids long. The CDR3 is CASSQAGTSSYEQYF.

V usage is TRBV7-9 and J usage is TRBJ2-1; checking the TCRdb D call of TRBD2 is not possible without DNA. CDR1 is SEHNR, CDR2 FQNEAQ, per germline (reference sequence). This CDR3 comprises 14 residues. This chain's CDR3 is CASSFGENYNEQFF. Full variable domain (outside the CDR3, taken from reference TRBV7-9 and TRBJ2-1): DTGVSQNPRHKITKRGQNVTFRCDPISEHNRLYWYRQTLGQGPEFLTYFQNEAQLEKSRLLSDRFSAERPKGSFSTLEIQRTEQGDSAMYLCASSFGENYNEQFFGPGTRLTVL.

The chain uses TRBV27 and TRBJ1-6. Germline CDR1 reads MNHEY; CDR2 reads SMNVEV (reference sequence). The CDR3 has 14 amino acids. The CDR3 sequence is CASSIRPQHLPLHF.

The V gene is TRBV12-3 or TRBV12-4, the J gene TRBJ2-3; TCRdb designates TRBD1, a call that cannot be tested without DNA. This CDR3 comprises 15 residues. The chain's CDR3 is CASSPPVGVGDTQYF.

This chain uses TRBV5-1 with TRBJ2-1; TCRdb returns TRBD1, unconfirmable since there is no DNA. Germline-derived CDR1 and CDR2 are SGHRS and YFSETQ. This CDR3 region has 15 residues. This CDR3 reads CASSSGTTVGDEQFF.

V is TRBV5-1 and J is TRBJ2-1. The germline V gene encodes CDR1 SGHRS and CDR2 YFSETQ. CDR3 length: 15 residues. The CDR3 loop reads CASSLTSLPYNEQFF.

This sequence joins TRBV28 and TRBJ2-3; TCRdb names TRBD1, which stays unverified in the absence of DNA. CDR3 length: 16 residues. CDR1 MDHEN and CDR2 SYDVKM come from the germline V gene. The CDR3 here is CASSLLLEKGTDTQYF.

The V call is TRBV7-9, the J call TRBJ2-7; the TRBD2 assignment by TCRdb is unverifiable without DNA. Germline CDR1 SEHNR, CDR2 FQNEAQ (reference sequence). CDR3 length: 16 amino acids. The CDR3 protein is CASSLAYEREGPEQYF.

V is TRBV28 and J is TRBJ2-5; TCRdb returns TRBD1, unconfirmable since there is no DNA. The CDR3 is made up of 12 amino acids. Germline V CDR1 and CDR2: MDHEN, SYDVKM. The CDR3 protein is CASRGGWETQYF.

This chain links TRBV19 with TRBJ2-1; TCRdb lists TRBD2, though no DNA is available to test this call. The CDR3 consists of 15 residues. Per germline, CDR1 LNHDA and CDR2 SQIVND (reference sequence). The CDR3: CASRTSGSLFNEQFF. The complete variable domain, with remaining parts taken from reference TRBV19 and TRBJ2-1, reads DGGITQSPKYLFRKEGQNVTLSCEQNLNHDAMYWYRQDPGQGLRLIYYSQIVNDFQKGDIAEGYSVSREKKESFPLTVTSAQKNPTAFYLCASRTSGSLFNEQFFGPGTRLTVL.

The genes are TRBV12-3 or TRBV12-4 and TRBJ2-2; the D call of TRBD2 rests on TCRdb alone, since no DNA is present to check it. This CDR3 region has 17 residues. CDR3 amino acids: CASSSVGLAGYTGELFF.

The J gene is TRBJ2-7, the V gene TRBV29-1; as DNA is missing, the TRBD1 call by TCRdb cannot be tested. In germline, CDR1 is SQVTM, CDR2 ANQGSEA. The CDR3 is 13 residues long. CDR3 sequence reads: CSVRGQRDYEQYF.